This T cell receptor beta chain was captured in a study of T cells after yellow fever vaccination. Study details: Fractions of limited cellularity were prepared by means of SMART-Seq v4 Ultra Low Input. Study observations and caveats: Faster peaking, at day 5 versus 15, marked a secondary response that was weaker. Only a small proportion of the clonotypes turned up in both the CD4 and the CD8 compartments, likely arising from convergent recombination.

This clonotype was seen only a few times. Its target is unknown. V lost 1 base and J 5 bases, leaving 11 bases between the germline ends. The CDR3 has 14 residues. CDR1 is SGHTA, CDR2 FQGNSA, per germline. TCRdb recomputed calls from the 5' RACE reads with MiXCR, one row per CDR3 protein. The table records about 260,000 distinct CDR3 sequences, over 10% of them present only once. Sequenced here: CD4+ T cells sorted from PBMCs, sampled 45 days after the yellow fever booster vaccination. The TCR comes from a man aged 30 to 45 who received the YFV17D yellow fever vaccine. The gene calls are TRBV7-2 and TRBJ2-5; no definite D call. CDR3 sequence (DNA): TGTGCCAGCAGCTTAGAATTACATGTCGAGACCCAGTACTTC. Residues: CASSLELHVETQYF. Supplemented by reference TRBV7-2 and TRBJ2-5, the full variable domain reads GAGVSQSPSNKVTEKGKDVELRCDPISGHTALYWYRQSLGQGLEFLIYFQGNSAPDKSGLPSDRFSAERTGGSVSTLTIQRTQQEDSAVYLCASSLELHVETQYFGPGTRLLVL.